The 21 T cell receptor beta chains below come from one sample, sequenced in a study of cytomegalovirus exposure and HLA in healthy donors. The PCR employed 60 Vbeta primers together with 13 Jbeta primers. Here immunoSEQ multiplex PCR was the method, and the copy in TCRdb shows in-frame clones only, minus some. The table shows about 180,000 clones, with around 80% occurring only once. Sequenced: PBMCs. Receptors originate from a man aged 40-50 years in good health and CMV-seronegative.

This chain links TRBV7-8 with TRBJ2-5; 7 nucleotides agree with TRBD1. The J segment lost 1 base and the V segment lost 5 bases, leaving 4 bases of the junction unmatched. Per the germline V gene, CDR1 is SGHVS and CDR2 is FQNEAQ. The CDR3 consists of 14 residues. CDR3 sequence reads: CASSLHRGQETQYF. The CDR3, as DNA: TGTGCCAGCAGCCTGCACAGGGGCCAAGAGACCCAGTACTTC.

The table lists this clone with a count of one. The chain recombines TRBV30 with TRBJ1-2; D remains unclear. Trimming removed 5 bases from V and 2 bases from J, with 18 bases in between. Looked up from germline, CDR1 is GTSNPN and CDR2 is SVGIG (reference sequence). The CDR3 totals 15 residues. In DNA form, the CDR3 reads TGTGCCTGGTCAATGTTCCCAGTAACCAACTATGGCTACACCTTC. It is translated as CAWSMFPVTNYGYTF.

The J gene is TRBJ1-2, the V gene TRBV5-1; 9 bases agree with TRBD1. Germline CDR1 SGHRS, CDR2 YFSETQ. This CDR3 is built from 15 residues. V lost 4 bases, J lost 8 bases, and 12 bases stayed unmatched. The CDR3 sequence is CASSTGQGFLGGYTF. In nucleotides, the CDR3 is TGCGCCAGCAGCACCGGACAGGGGTTCTTGGGAGGCTACACCTTC.

This chain uses TRBV11-3 with TRBJ1-3; D gene ambiguous. The CDR3 spans 15 residues. Germline CDR1 is SGHNT and CDR2 is YENEEA. The ends were cut back, 8 bases at V and 0 bases at J, with 14 bases in the middle. CDR3 DNA sequence: TGTGCCAGCGAGAGATCATTCAACTCTGGAAACACCATATATTTT. It codes for CASERSFNSGNTIYF.

This clone was recorded a few times. The J gene is TRBJ2-3, the V gene TRBV2, with unresolved D. Germline CDR1 SNHLY, CDR2 FYNNEI. Trimming pared 6 bases from V and 10 bases from J, leaving 14 bases between. This CDR3 is 12 amino acids long. CDR3 coding DNA: TGTGCCAGCAGACATCCAAAGTATTCGCAGTATTTT. This gives the protein CASRHPKYSQYF.

The chain carries TRBV5-6 and TRBJ1-2; tentative D call: TRBD1 (5 bases). V was cut by 4 bases and J by 8 bases, with 21 bases left in between. This CDR3 comprises 15 residues. In germline, CDR1 is SGHDT, CDR2 YYEEEE. The CDR3 DNA is TGTGCCAGCAGCCGGTCCGGGGGGGGTTATCGAGGCTACACCTTC. This encodes CASSRSGGGYRGYTF.

This chain links TRBV28 with TRBJ2-3; 8 bases are shared with TRBD2. The CDR3 spans 14 residues. Germline trimming cut 4 bases from V and 3 bases from J; bases unmatched to any gene: 3. CDR1 is MDHEN, CDR2 SYDVKM, per germline. CDR3 nucleotide sequence: TGTGCCAGCAGTTCATCTAGCGGGACAGATACGCAGTATTTT. Translating it yields CASSSSSGTDTQYF.

The chain links TRBV11-3 to TRBJ2-5, with D tentatively TRBD1 (5 bases). CDR1 is SGHNT, CDR2 YENEEA, per germline. CDR3 length equals 14 residues. Trimming removed 4 bases at V and 1 base at J, with 10 bases between. CDR3 residues: CASSWGGSQETQYF. CDR3 sequence (DNA): TGTGCCAGCAGCTGGGGCGGATCCCAAGAGACCCAGTACTTC.

The chain joins TRBV14 to TRBJ1-3; D gene unclear. The CDR3 sequence is 12 residues long. Per germline, CDR1 SGHDN and CDR2 FVKESK. V was clipped by 4 bases and J by 3 bases, with 4 bases between them. CDR3 sequence: CASSRVGNTIYF. For the CDR3, the DNA is TGTGCCAGCAGCCGAGTTGGAAACACCATATATTTT.

CDR3 in amino acids: CASSVATSSGGSTDTQYF. The CDR3 DNA reads TGTGCCAGCAGCGTAGCAACATCCAGCGGGGGCTCCACAGATACGCAGTATTTT. This rearrangement joins TRBV9 to TRBJ2-3, with 8 bases matching TRBD2. V shed 0 bases and J 2 bases; nucleotides not matched to a gene: 11. CDR3 length: 18 residues. The germline CDR1 and CDR2 sequences are SGDLS and YYNGEE.

V usage is TRBV5-1 and J usage is TRBJ1-2; 7 bases line up with TRBD1. Germline V CDR1 and CDR2: SGHRS, YFSETQ. The J segment lost 6 bases and the V segment lost 0 bases, leaving 2 bases of the junction unmatched. This CDR3 region has 13 residues. The CDR3 loop reads CASSLGDRNGYTF. In DNA, the CDR3 is TGCGCCAGCAGCTTGGGGGACAGAAATGGCTACACCTTC.

This rearrangement joins TRBV10-3 to TRBJ1-1; a weak D match, TRBD1 (6 bases). The CDR3 contains 11 residues. Per the germline V gene, CDR1 is ENHRY and CDR2 is SYGVKD. V was trimmed by 10 bases and J by 3 bases, leaving 9 bases between them. The chain's CDR3 is CATRQDTEAFF. In DNA, the CDR3 is TGTGCCACGCGACAGGACACTGAAGCTTTCTTT.

The chain joins TRBV15 to TRBJ2-3; 9 bases agree with TRBD1. The CDR3 is 17 amino acids. Germline-derived CDR1 and CDR2 are LNHNV and YYDKDF (reference sequence). V lost 0 bases and J lost 7; bases outside the gene matches: 11. CDR3 DNA sequence: TGTGCCACCAGCAGAGATAGGGACAGGGAAGTAGGAAATACGCAGTATTTT. It codes for CATSRDRDREVGNTQYF.

The genes are TRBV30 and TRBJ2-3; D is undetermined. The germline V gene encodes CDR1 GTSNPN and CDR2 SVGIG (reference sequence). The V end was cut by 0 bases, the J end by 6 bases, with 7 bases between. The CDR3 is 12 residues long. CDR3 in DNA: TGTGCCTGGAGTGTGAGGTCTGATACGCAGTATTTT. Translated: CAWSVRSDTQYF.

This clone was found once. V is TRBV7-3 and J is TRBJ2-5, with 9 bases fitting TRBD2. With V trimmed by 1 base and J by 6 bases, 9 bases remained unmatched. Germline V gene sequence: CDR1 SGHTA, CDR2 FQGTGA. The CDR3 sequence is 16 residues long. The CDR3 DNA reads TGTGCCAGCAGCTTAAAAGGGGGCGGGGGGGGACAGACCCAGTACTTC. As protein: CASSLKGGGGGQTQYF.

This rearrangement joins TRBV30 to TRBJ2-2, with TRBD1 matching over 8 bases. Germline CDR1 GTSNPN, CDR2 SVGIG (reference sequence). V lost 0 bases to trimming and J lost 9 bases; unmatched junction nucleotides: 12. The CDR3 covers 16 residues. CDR3 in DNA: TGTGCCTGGAGTGTATCAGGGGGCTTTGATTCGAGGGAGCTGTTTTTT. Its translation: CAWSVSGGFDSRELFF.

This clone occurred a few times. This chain uses TRBV9 with TRBJ2-3, with 8 bases identical to TRBD2. V gave up 4 bases and J gave up 0 bases; unmatched junction bases: 10. Germline CDR1 SGDLS, CDR2 YYNGEE. The CDR3 extends over 17 amino acids. CDR3: CASSPRGGATSTDTQYF. DNA for the CDR3: TGTGCCAGCAGCCCTCGGGGGGGCGCCACTAGCACAGATACGCAGTATTTT.

The J gene is TRBJ2-2, the V gene TRBV4-1, with 10 positions matching TRBD2. V gave up 0 bases and J gave up 6 bases; unmatched junction bases: 7. There are 17 residues in the CDR3. Germline values: CDR1 MGHRA, CDR2 YSYEKL. CDR3 protein: CASSQDPAGGPAGELFF. The CDR3 nucleotides are TGCGCCAGCAGCCAAGATCCAGCGGGAGGGCCGGCCGGGGAGCTGTTTTTT.

V is TRBV7-9 and J is TRBJ2-7; D remains unclear. CDR3 length equals 17 residues. Germline V gives CDR1 SEHNR, CDR2 FQNEAQ (reference sequence). Trimming stripped 6 bases from V and 0 bases from J, with 21 bases between. The CDR3 DNA reads TGTGCCAGCAGTGATAGATTCGCCCCATCAAGCTCCTACGAGCAGTACTTC. Protein: CASSDRFAPSSSYEQYF.

The chain recombines TRBV4-2 with TRBJ1-1, with D perhaps TRBD1 (5 bases). CDR1 is LGHNA, CDR2 YNFKEQ, per germline. The germline V and J ends were trimmed by 4 bases and 0 bases, with 12 bases remaining between them. This CDR3 region has 15 residues. CDR3 amino acids: CASSPNQGLNTEAFF. The CDR3 DNA sequence: TGTGCCAGCAGCCCAAACCAGGGCCTGAACACTGAAGCTTTCTTT.

The chain couples TRBV2 to TRBJ1-1; perhaps TRBD1 as D (5 bases). With 7 bases removed from V and 5 bases from J, the gap between germline ends came to 14 bases. CDR1 and CDR2 from the germline V gene are SNHLY and FYNNEI. This CDR3 has 13 amino acids. CDR3 amino acids: CASTGGEWTEAFF. CDR3 nucleotide sequence: TGTGCCAGCACTGGGGGGGAGTGGACTGAAGCTTTCTTT. The complete variable domain, with remaining parts taken from reference TRBV2 and TRBJ1-1, reads EPEVTQTPSHQVTQMGQEVILRCVPISNHLYFYWYRQILGQKVEFLVSFYNNEISEKSEIFDDQFSVERPDGSNFTLKIRSTKLEDSAMYFCASTGGEWTEAFFGQGTRLTVV.